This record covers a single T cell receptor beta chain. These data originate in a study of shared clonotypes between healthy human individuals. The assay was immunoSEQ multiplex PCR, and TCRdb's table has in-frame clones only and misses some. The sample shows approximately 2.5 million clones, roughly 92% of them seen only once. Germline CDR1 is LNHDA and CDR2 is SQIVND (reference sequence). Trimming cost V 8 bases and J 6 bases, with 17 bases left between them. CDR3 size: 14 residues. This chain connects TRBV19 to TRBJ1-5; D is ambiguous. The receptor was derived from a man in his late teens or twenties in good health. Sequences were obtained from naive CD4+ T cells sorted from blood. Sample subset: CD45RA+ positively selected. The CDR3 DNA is TGTGCCAGTTCCTTAGGCAGGCTCGGTCAGCCCCAGCATTTT. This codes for CASSLGRLGQPQHF.